The 10 T cell receptor beta chains below all came from one sample that was sequenced in a study of cytomegalovirus exposure and HLA in healthy donors. Primers: 60 Vbeta forward and 13 Jbeta reverse. Assay used: immunoSEQ multiplex PCR; TCRdb lists only in-frame clones, some missing. The sample has 150,000 to 200,000 clones; around four fifths are singletons. Sequenced sample: PBMCs. These receptors originate from a woman between 40 and 50 years old in good health and CMV-seronegative.

This clone was counted once. The CDR3 is CSVNAKNIQYF. The CDR3 DNA follows: TGCAGTGTAAATGCCAAAAACATTCAGTACTTC. The rearrangement links TRBV20-1 to TRBJ2-4; no definite D call. Germline loops: CDR1 DFQATT, CDR2 SNEGSKA (reference sequence). The CDR3 extends over 11 amino acids. Deletions cut 7 bases from V and 1 base from J, with 5 bases between.

The CDR3, as DNA: TGTGCCACCCGACGGGATTTAATTCAGTACTTC. Encoded protein: CATRRDLIQYF. The genes are TRBV11-1 and TRBJ2-4, with D perhaps matching TRBD2 (5 bases). Germline CDR1 reads SGHAT; CDR2 reads FQDESV (reference sequence). The CDR3 loop spans 11 amino acids. V lost 10 bases to trimming and J lost 10 bases, with 14 bases between them.

This chain uses TRBV15 with TRBJ1-4; weak D call: TRBD1 (5 bases). The germline gives CDR1 LNHNV, CDR2 YYDKDF (reference sequence). This CDR3 is 15 amino acids long. V lost 2 bases to trimming and J lost 7 bases, with 14 bases between them. The CDR3 sequence: CATSRRTVRGEKLFF. The CDR3 coding sequence is TGTGCCACCAGCAGAAGGACCGTTAGGGGTGAAAAACTGTTTTTT.

With respect to this clone: Germline and junction disagree at one end, which may indicate a read error. J is TRBJ2-7 and V is TRBV7-9, with D possibly TRBD2 on 6 matching bases. Germline V gene lookup returns CDR1 SEHNR and CDR2 FQNEAQ (reference sequence). The CDR3 covers 15 residues. The CDR3 region is CSSSPRRGLSYEQYF. The CDR3, as DNA: TGTTCCAGCAGTCCCCGGCGGGGCCTCTCCTACGAGCAGTACTTC.

Concerning this clone: Distinct nucleotide sequences in the sample also encode this CDR3. This chain uses TRBV19 with TRBJ1-2; D is unresolved. Looked up from germline, CDR1 is LNHDA and CDR2 is SQIVND (reference sequence). The CDR3 extends over 15 amino acids. V lost 2 bases and J 0 bases, leaving 10 bases between the germline ends. CDR3 loop: CASSITPEANYGYTF. The CDR3 DNA reads TGTGCCAGTAGTATAACCCCAGAAGCTAACTATGGCTACACCTTC.

This clone was detected once. DNA of the CDR3: TGTGCCTGGAGTGAATCGGGGGATACGCAGTATTTT. Translation: CAWSESGDTQYF. The genes are TRBV30 and TRBJ2-3; possible D gene TRBD2, 5 bases. Germline values: CDR1 GTSNPN, CDR2 SVGIG (reference sequence). The CDR3 is 12 amino acids. Trimming left V 1 base short and J 6 bases short, with 8 bases between.

The J gene is TRBJ1-2, the V gene TRBV9; 8 bases align to TRBD1. V was clipped by 5 bases and J by 8 bases; unmatched bases: 5. The CDR3 has 12 residues. CDR1 is SGDLS, CDR2 YYNGEE, per germline. The CDR3 here is CASSGQGDGYTF. The CDR3 DNA reads TGTGCCAGCAGTGGACAGGGTGACGGCTACACCTTC.

The V and J genes are TRBV30 and TRBJ2-2, with TRBD1 identical over 8 bases. CDR1 and CDR2 from the germline V gene are GTSNPN and SVGIG (reference sequence). The CDR3 loop spans 13 amino acids. V was pared by 2 bases and J by 6 bases, with 2 bases of the junction left unmatched. The CDR3 reads CAWSLQGAGELFF. CDR3 in DNA: TGTGCCTGGAGTCTACAGGGGGCCGGGGAGCTGTTTTTT.

The J gene is TRBJ1-1, the V gene TRBV6-5; D is possibly TRBD1 (5 bases). Germline V CDR1 and CDR2: MNHEY, SVGAGI. V lost 5 bases to trimming and J lost 2 bases, with 9 bases between them. This CDR3 has 13 amino acids. Written as DNA, the CDR3 is TGTGCCAGCAGTACAGGCGTAAACACTGAAGCTTTCTTT. Amino acids: CASSTGVNTEAFF.

This clone has only a few counts. The genes are TRBV5-1 and TRBJ2-3; no definite D call. The CDR3 is made up of 16 amino acids. The germline V gene encodes CDR1 SGHRS and CDR2 YFSETQ. The V gene lost 4 bases and the J gene lost 0 bases, with 15 bases spanning the gap. CDR3 DNA: TGCGCCAGCAGCCCTACTGCAGGTACTAGCACAGATACGCAGTATTTT. It codes for CASSPTAGTSTDTQYF.